This T cell receptor beta chain appears in the sequencing data of a study of blood T cell repertoires in COVID-19. This CDR3 contains 14 residues. Trimming took 5 bases from V and 1 from J; bases not matched to a gene: 2. Germline V gene lookup returns CDR1 LGHDT and CDR2 YNNKEL (reference sequence). Some clones are missing from TCRdb's copy, which holds only in-frame ones; the method was immunoSEQ multiplex PCR. The sample carries around 56,000 clones, roughly 90% recorded once. The receptor's source is a human donor in a cohort sampled during active COVID-19. The V call is TRBV3-1 (or the pseudogene TRBV3-2), the J call TRBJ2-3; 8 bases fit TRBD2. The source material was peripheral blood. The CDR3 protein is CASSSRGGTDTQYF. The DNA of the CDR3 is TGTGCCAGCAGCTCGCGGGGGGGCACAGATACGCAGTATTTT.